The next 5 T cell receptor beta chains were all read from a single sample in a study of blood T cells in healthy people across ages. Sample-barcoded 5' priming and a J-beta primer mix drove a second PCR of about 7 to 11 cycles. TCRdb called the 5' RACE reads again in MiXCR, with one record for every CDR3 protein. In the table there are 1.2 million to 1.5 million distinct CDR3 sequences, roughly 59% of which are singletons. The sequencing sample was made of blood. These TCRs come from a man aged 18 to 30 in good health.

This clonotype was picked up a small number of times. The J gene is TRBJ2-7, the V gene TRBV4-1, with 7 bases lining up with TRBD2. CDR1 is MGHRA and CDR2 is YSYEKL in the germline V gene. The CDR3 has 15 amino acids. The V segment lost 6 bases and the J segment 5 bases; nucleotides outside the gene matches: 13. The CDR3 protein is CASSRLGLVPNEQYF. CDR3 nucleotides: TGCGCCAGCAGTCGACTCGGACTAGTCCCAAACGAGCAGTACTTC.

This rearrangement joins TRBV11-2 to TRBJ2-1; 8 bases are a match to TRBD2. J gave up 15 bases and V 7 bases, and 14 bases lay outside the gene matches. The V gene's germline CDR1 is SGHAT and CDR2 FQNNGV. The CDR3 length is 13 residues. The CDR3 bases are TGTGCCAGCACCCATCTAGGAGCGGGAGTTCGGTTCTTC. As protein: CASTHLGAGVRFF.

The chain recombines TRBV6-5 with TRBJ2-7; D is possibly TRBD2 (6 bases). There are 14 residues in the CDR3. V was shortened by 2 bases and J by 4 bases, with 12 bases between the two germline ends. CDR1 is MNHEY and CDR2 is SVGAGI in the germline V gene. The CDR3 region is CASSYAAGSYEQYF. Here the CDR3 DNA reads TGTGCCAGCAGTTACGCTGCGGGAAGTTACGAGCAGTACTTC.

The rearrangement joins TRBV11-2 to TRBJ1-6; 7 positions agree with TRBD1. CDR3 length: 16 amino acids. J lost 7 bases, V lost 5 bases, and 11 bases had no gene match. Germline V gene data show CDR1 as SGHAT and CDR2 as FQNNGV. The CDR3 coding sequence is TGTGCCAGCAGCACCTGGACAGGCCAGAGGAATTCACCCCTCCACTTT. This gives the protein CASSTWTGQRNSPLHF.

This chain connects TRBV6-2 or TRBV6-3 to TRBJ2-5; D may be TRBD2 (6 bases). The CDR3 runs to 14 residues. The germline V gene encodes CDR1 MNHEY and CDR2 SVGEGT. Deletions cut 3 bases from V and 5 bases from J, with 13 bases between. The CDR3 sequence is CASSYGLARETQYF. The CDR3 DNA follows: TGTGCCAGCAGTTATGGCCTAGCGAGGGAGACCCAGTACTTC.